These 11 T cell receptor beta chains came from one sample sequenced in a study of identical twins. TCRdb ran MiXCR on the 5' RACE reads and lists one entry per CDR3 protein. The table lists about 530,000 distinct CDR3 sequences, approximately 20% of them singletons. The sample also formed part of further work on yellow fever vaccine responses in identical twins.

Sample: CD4+ T cells sorted from blood. Receptor source: a woman in her late teens or twenties in good health.

The sample holds a few counts of this clonotype. The J gene is TRBJ2-1, the V gene TRBV9; 7 bases are shared with TRBD2. Germline assignment: CDR1 SGDLS and CDR2 YYNGEE. The J segment lost 5 bases and the V segment lost 4 bases, leaving 9 bases of the junction unmatched. The CDR3 contains 15 residues. CDR3 DNA: TGTGCCAGCAGCCTTAGGACGGGAGGCCACAATGAGCAGTTCTTC. It codes for CASSLRTGGHNEQFF.

The chain couples TRBV2 to TRBJ2-3; TRBD2 is a possible D gene (5 bases). CDR1 and CDR2 from the germline V gene are SNHLY and FYNNEI. The CDR3 loop spans 16 amino acids. The V end was cut by 5 bases, the J end by 0 bases, with 15 bases between. The CDR3 DNA sequence: TGTGCCAGCAGTAAACGGGGTCGGGCGAGCACAGATACGCAGTATTTT. Translating it yields CASSKRGRASTDTQYF.

V and J are TRBV5-1 and TRBJ2-7; perhaps TRBD2 as D (6 bases). Deletions cut 4 bases from V and 3 bases from J, with 23 bases between. The length of the CDR3 is 17 residues. Germline V gene sequence: CDR1 SGHRS, CDR2 YFSETQ. The CDR3 sequence: CASSTQGRPGVHYEQYF. The CDR3 DNA is TGCGCCAGCAGCACTCAAGGACGGCCGGGAGTGCACTACGAGCAGTACTTC.

This clonotype was picked up a small number of times. The rearrangement uses TRBV20-1 and TRBJ2-2, with 7 nucleotides matching TRBD2. The V gene end was trimmed by 5 bases and the J gene end by 7 bases; junction bases not matched to a gene: 13. Germline V gene sequence: CDR1 DFQATT, CDR2 SNEGSKA (reference sequence). The CDR3 length is 15 residues. The CDR3 DNA is TGCAGTGCTTCTGGAACTAGCGCCCCGAGCGGGGAGCTGTTTTTT. Translated, it gives CSASGTSAPSGELFF.

This clonotype was recorded a few times. The chain links TRBV20-1 to TRBJ2-2; TRBD2 matches at 7 bases. V was clipped by 6 bases and J by 0 bases; unmatched bases: 7. Germline V gives CDR1 DFQATT, CDR2 SNEGSKA (reference sequence). CDR3 length: 15 amino acids. This chain's CDR3 is CSAAGDSTNTGELFF. CDR3 bases: TGCAGTGCCGCGGGGGACTCCACGAACACCGGGGAGCTGTTTTTT.

V gene TRBV28 combines with J gene TRBJ1-2; D not resolved. The CDR3 consists of 13 residues. Trimming left V 4 bases short and J 3 bases short, with 9 bases between. The germline V gene has CDR1 MDHEN and CDR2 SYDVKM. This chain's CDR3 is CASSSNADYGYTF. For the CDR3, the DNA is TGTGCCAGCAGTTCAAATGCGGACTATGGCTACACCTTC.

The sample holds a few counts of this clonotype. The chain is built from TRBV20-1 and TRBJ2-1; TRBD1 might be the D (5 bases). The CDR3 extends over 15 amino acids. Trimming removed 6 bases at V and 6 bases at J, with 21 bases between. CDR1 DFQATT and CDR2 SNEGSKA come from the germline V gene (reference sequence). The CDR3 DNA follows: TGCAGTGCGAAAGAGCCCCTAGGGGTTCGCAATGAGCAGTTCTTC. Translation gives CSAKEPLGVRNEQFF.

The chain is built from TRBV5-1 and TRBJ2-7, with no clear D. The CDR3 sequence is 11 residues long. V lost 4 bases and J lost 3, with 5 bases in between. The V gene's germline CDR1 is SGHRS and CDR2 YFSETQ. The CDR3, as DNA: TGCGCCAGCAGCGGGGACTACGAGCAGTACTTC. Its translation is CASSGDYEQYF. Looking up the rest from reference TRBV5-1 and TRBJ2-7 gives the full variable domain: KAGVTQTPRYLIKTRGQQVTLSCSPISGHRSVSWYQQTPGQGLQFLFEYFSETQRNKGNFPGRFSGRQFSNSRSEMNVSTLELGDSALYLCASSGDYEQYFGPGTRLTVT.

The genes are TRBV20-1 and TRBJ1-1; 7 bases match TRBD1. The CDR3 extends over 13 amino acids. V lost 3 bases and J lost 5; bases outside the gene matches: 6. Germline CDR1 DFQATT, CDR2 SNEGSKA (reference sequence). CDR3 in DNA: TGCAGTGCTAGCCCGCCAGGGGGGACTGAAGCTTTCTTT. Amino acids: CSASPPGGTEAFF.

This clonotype was observed a handful of times. V is TRBV15 and J is TRBJ2-1; 9 bases agree with TRBD2. The length of the CDR3 is 15 residues. The germline CDR1 and CDR2 sequences are LNHNV and YYDKDF (reference sequence). V lost 8 bases, J lost 0 bases, and 5 bases stayed unmatched. The CDR3 sequence is CATGLASSSYNEQFF. The CDR3 DNA reads TGTGCCACCGGACTAGCGTCGAGCTCCTACAATGAGCAGTTCTTC.

This clonotype was seen only a few times. The chain employs TRBV4-1 and TRBJ2-1; D not resolved. V lost 2 bases, J lost 6 bases, and 8 bases lay in between. This CDR3 is built from 13 residues. Germline assignment: CDR1 MGHRA and CDR2 YSYEKL. CDR3: CASSQSSTNEQFF. The CDR3 DNA reads as TGCGCCAGCAGCCAATCATCTACCAATGAGCAGTTCTTC.